Following are 19 T cell receptor beta chains from one sample sequenced in a study of T cell responses to AZD1222 COVID-19 vaccine. Sequenced by immunoSEQ multiplex PCR; TCRdb stores in-frame clones only, minus some. The table records approximately 200,000 clones, 90% to 95% of them present only once. The sequencing here drew on peripheral blood, taken 28 days after the second AZD1222 dose. These receptors all come from an adult who received the AZD1222 COVID-19 vaccine.

V and J are TRBV5-1 and TRBJ2-1; 7 nucleotides match TRBD2. This CDR3 has 15 amino acids. Germline CDR1 is SGHRS and CDR2 is YFSETQ. Trimming took 0 bases from V and 2 from J; bases not matched to a gene: 2. In DNA form, the CDR3 reads TGCGCCAGCAGCTTGGACGGGAGGCCCTACAATGAGCAGTTCTTC. The encoded protein is CASSLDGRPYNEQFF.

This chain links TRBV7-2 with TRBJ2-7; 12 nucleotides match TRBD2. The junction had 4 bases not matched to a gene; V was cut back by 6 bases and J by 4 bases. This CDR3 contains 14 residues. Germline V gene sequence: CDR1 SGHTA, CDR2 FQGNSA. The CDR3 DNA follows: TGTGCCAGCAGGACCGGGACTAGCGGGTACGAGCAGTACTTC. Translating it yields CASRTGTSGYEQYF.

The V gene is TRBV28, the J gene TRBJ2-1, with 10 bases that match TRBD2. Germline V gene lookup returns CDR1 MDHEN and CDR2 SYDVKM. Trimming took 4 bases from V and 7 from J; bases not matched to a gene: 7. The CDR3 covers 15 residues. For the CDR3, the DNA is TGTGCCAGCAGTTCCCAGCGGGAGGGATGGAATGAGCAGTTCTTC. Protein sequence: CASSSQREGWNEQFF.

The chain couples TRBV4-1 to TRBJ2-1; possible D gene TRBD2, 6 bases. Trimming removed 2 bases at V and 6 bases at J, with 11 bases between. The CDR3 length is 14 residues. Germline V gene data show CDR1 as MGHRA and CDR2 as YSYEKL. The CDR3 DNA reads TGCGCCAGCAGCCAACAACAGGAGGGCAATGAGCAGTTCTTC. Its translation: CASSQQQEGNEQFF.

This rearrangement joins TRBV5-1 to TRBJ1-2; D unclear. The CDR3 is made up of 12 amino acids. The V gene lost 4 bases and the J gene lost 1 base, with 5 bases spanning the gap. CDR1 and CDR2 (germline): SGHRS, YFSETQ. This CDR3 is CASSPDNYGYTF. The CDR3, as DNA: TGCGCCAGCAGCCCCGATAACTATGGCTACACCTTC.

V usage is TRBV10-1 and J usage is TRBJ1-2; the D gene is possibly TRBD1 (5 bases). This CDR3 is 13 amino acids long. V lost 0 bases to trimming and J lost 4 bases, with 6 bases between them. Germline V gene sequence: CDR1 WNHNN, CDR2 SYGVQD (reference sequence). The CDR3 DNA is TGCGCCAGCAGTGAGTCGACAGCCTATGGCTACACCTTC. Translation gives CASSESTAYGYTF.

This chain uses TRBV5-8 with TRBJ2-7, with 7 bases matching TRBD1. Germline V gene sequence: CDR1 SGHTS, CDR2 YDEGEE. This CDR3 spans 14 amino acids. The V and J ends lost 5 bases and 0 bases, in that order; junction bases with no gene match: 5. CDR3 loop: CASRSGTDSYEQYF. In DNA form, the CDR3 reads TGTGCCAGCAGATCCGGGACAGACTCCTACGAGCAGTACTTC. Full variable domain (missing parts from reference TRBV5-8 and TRBJ2-7): EAGVTQSPTHLIKTRGQQATLRCSPISGHTSVYWYQQALGLGLQFLLWYDEGEERNRGNFPPRFSGRQFPNYSSELNVNALELEDSALYLCASRSGTDSYEQYFGPGTRLTVT.

The V call is TRBV28, the J call TRBJ1-5; a possible D gene is TRBD1 (5 bases). V lost 1 base to trimming and J lost 4 bases, with 11 bases between them. This CDR3 region has 15 residues. Germline CDR1 reads MDHEN; CDR2 reads SYDVKM. The CDR3 region has the DNA TGTGCCAGCAGTTTATTCAGGACACAGAATCAGCCCCAGCATTTT. It is translated as CASSLFRTQNQPQHF.

This chain connects TRBV28 to TRBJ2-7, with TRBD1 as a possible D gene (5 bases). V lost 2 bases and J lost 6, with 11 bases in between. Germline values: CDR1 MDHEN, CDR2 SYDVKM. This CDR3 is 13 amino acids long. CDR3 residues: CASSLGVQGEQYF. In DNA, the CDR3 is TGTGCCAGCAGTTTAGGGGTCCAGGGCGAGCAGTACTTC.

The chain couples TRBV4-3 to TRBJ2-3; TRBD1 matches 7 bases. V dropped 4 bases and J dropped 2; count of bases not matched to a gene: 9. This CDR3 is built from 16 residues. Per germline, CDR1 LGHNA and CDR2 YSLEER. The CDR3 is CASSPSWTGATDTQYF. The CDR3 DNA sequence: TGCGCCAGCAGCCCAAGTTGGACAGGTGCCACAGATACGCAGTATTTT.

The V gene is TRBV27, the J gene TRBJ2-2; no clear D gene. Germline V gene lookup returns CDR1 MNHEY and CDR2 SMNVEV (reference sequence). The CDR3 has 15 residues. Trimming left V 10 bases short and J 6 bases short, with 21 bases between. CDR3 region: CATSRVAIWSGELFF. CDR3 sequence (DNA): TGTGCCACCTCCCGCGTAGCAATTTGGTCCGGGGAGCTGTTTTTT.

This clone was counted a single time. V is TRBV3-1 (or the pseudogene TRBV3-2) and J is TRBJ1-4, with a tentative D call TRBD1 (6 bases). V shed 6 bases and J shed 6 bases, with 17 bases lying between them. Germline CDR1 LGHDT, CDR2 YNNKEL (reference sequence). This CDR3 is built from 15 residues. As DNA, the CDR3 is TGTGCCAGCAGTAAATGGGGGCAGAACGATGAAAAACTGTTTTTT. The encoded protein is CASSKWGQNDEKLFF.

This chain uses TRBV19 with TRBJ2-7; no firm D call. This CDR3 spans 14 amino acids. Looked up from germline, CDR1 is LNHDA and CDR2 is SQIVND (reference sequence). V was clipped by 7 bases and J by 3 bases, with 16 bases between them. For the CDR3, the DNA is TGTGCCAGTACAGACGGCGGTCTCGGCTACGAGCAGTACTTC. Its protein product is CASTDGGLGYEQYF.

V usage is TRBV15 and J usage is TRBJ2-3; D tentatively fits TRBD1 or TRBD2 (6 bases each). With 5 bases removed from V and 2 bases from J, the gap between germline ends came to 23 bases. Germline V CDR1 and CDR2: LNHNV, YYDKDF (reference sequence). The CDR3 is made up of 18 amino acids. CDR3 amino acids: CATSGGGKQGLTTDTQYF. The CDR3 nucleotides are TGTGCCACCAGCGGAGGGGGAAAGCAGGGCCTGACCACAGATACGCAGTATTTT. Supplemented by reference TRBV15 and TRBJ2-3, the full variable domain reads DAMVIQNPRYQVTQFGKPVTLSCSQTLNHNVMYWYQQKSSQAPKLLFHYYDKDFNNEADTPDNFQSRRPNTSFCFLDIRSPGLGDTAMYLCATSGGGKQGLTTDTQYFGPGTRLTVL.

The genes are TRBV21-1 and TRBJ1-1; the table's D gene call, TRBD1, was not cross checked with the DNA. TRBV21-1 is noted as a pseudogene. The CDR3 is 14 amino acids. CDR3: CASNLGQENTEAFF. CDR3 bases: TGTGCCAGCAACTTAGGCCAGGAGAACACTGAAGCTTTCTTT.

The chain couples TRBV2 to TRBJ1-3; D is perhaps TRBD1 (6 bases). In germline, CDR1 is SNHLY, CDR2 FYNNEI. The CDR3 is 18 amino acids. The V end was cut by 2 bases, the J end by 0 bases, with 17 bases between. DNA of the CDR3: TGTGCCAGCAGTGAAATTGGGGGGGGCAGATACTCTGGAAACACCATATATTTT. It yields the protein CASSEIGGGRYSGNTIYF.

The rearrangement joins TRBV5-1 to TRBJ1-3; D call uncertain. Trimming removed 0 bases at V and 0 bases at J, with 7 bases between. The CDR3 runs 15 residues. The germline V gene encodes CDR1 SGHRS and CDR2 YFSETQ. CDR3 loop: CASSLGLGSGNTIYF. The CDR3 nucleotides are TGCGCCAGCAGCTTGGGTTTGGGCTCTGGAAACACCATATATTTT.

V is TRBV9 and J is TRBJ2-1; TRBD2 is a possible D gene (5 bases). V was shortened by 0 bases and J by 4 bases, with 8 bases between the two germline ends. The CDR3 sequence is 14 residues long. Germline V gives CDR1 SGDLS, CDR2 YYNGEE. The DNA of the CDR3 is TGTGCCAGCAGCGTAGGTGGGAGTTACAATGAGCAGTTCTTC. This gives the protein CASSVGGSYNEQFF.

This sequence joins TRBV30 and TRBJ1-5; D is ambiguous. The CDR3 has 13 amino acids. Between the trimmed V and J ends, which lost 1 base and 4 bases, there was a span of 8 bases. In germline, CDR1 is GTSNPN, CDR2 SVGIG (reference sequence). CDR3 DNA sequence: TGTGCCTGGAGTGGCGGACCGAATCAGCCCCAGCATTTT. Translation: CAWSGGPNQPQHF.